This TCR beta chain stems from a study of monozygotic twins with cystic fibrosis. Libraries were prepared by immunoSEQ multiplex PCR; TCRdb keeps only in-frame clonotypes and omits some of them. The data contain about 22,000 clones, 85% to 90% of them seen just once; the ten biggest clones take up roughly 1.2%. V was clipped by 4 bases and J by 7 bases, with 11 bases between them. Germline CDR1 SGHRS, CDR2 YFSETQ. This CDR3 spans 13 amino acids. Source material: blood. This receptor was taken from a woman in her twenties or thirties with cystic fibrosis. The chain has TRBV5-1 and TRBJ1-4, with a tentative D call TRBD1 (5 bases). This chain's CDR3 is CASSPDNSEKLFF. CDR3 nucleotide sequence: TGCGCCAGCAGCCCGGACAACAGTGAAAAACTGTTTTTT.